This TCR beta chain was sequenced in a study of blood T cell repertoires in COVID-19. Overall study: Sites in the United States, Italy and Spain provided acute and convalescent COVID-19 samples.

Germline V gene sequence: CDR1 LNHDA, CDR2 SQIVND (reference sequence). This CDR3 spans 13 amino acids. V was cut by 6 bases and J by 4 bases, with 12 bases left in between. The authors' processing: Estimated nucleated cell counts came from reference gene primer amplification. The assay was immunoSEQ multiplex PCR, and TCRdb's table has in-frame clones only and misses some. V and J calls and clone size are those listed in that table; D and trimming were worked out from the DNA. The table has fewer than 300,000 clones, around 83% seen once. This clone appeared once. This chain connects TRBV19 to TRBJ1-2, with D hard to call. Sequencing was performed on peripheral blood. The receptor comes from a man older than 75 with acute or convalescent COVID-19. For the CDR3, the DNA is TGTGCCAGTAGCATCGACACCCTCTATGGCTACACCTTC. It specifies CASSIDTLYGYTF.